This T cell receptor (beta chain) was recorded in a study of CD8 T cells in ankylosing spondylitis. TCRdb called the 5' RACE reads again in MiXCR, with one record for every CDR3 protein. The sample has 90,000 to 100,000 distinct CDR3 sequences, over 6.5% seen once. This CDR3 contains 15 residues. V was clipped by 4 bases and J by 2 bases, with 14 bases between them. Ten or more counts support this clonotype. The V and J genes are TRBV12-3 or TRBV12-4 and TRBJ2-5, with D possibly being TRBD2 (6 bases). The clonotype originates from a male donor with ankylosing spondylitis or in good health (not recorded which). Sequenced material: blood, either unsorted or a sorted T cell fraction (not recorded which). As DNA, the CDR3 is TGTGCCAGCAGTTCGGGACTTCTACTACAAGAGACCCAGTACTTC. It is translated as CASSSGLLLQETQYF.